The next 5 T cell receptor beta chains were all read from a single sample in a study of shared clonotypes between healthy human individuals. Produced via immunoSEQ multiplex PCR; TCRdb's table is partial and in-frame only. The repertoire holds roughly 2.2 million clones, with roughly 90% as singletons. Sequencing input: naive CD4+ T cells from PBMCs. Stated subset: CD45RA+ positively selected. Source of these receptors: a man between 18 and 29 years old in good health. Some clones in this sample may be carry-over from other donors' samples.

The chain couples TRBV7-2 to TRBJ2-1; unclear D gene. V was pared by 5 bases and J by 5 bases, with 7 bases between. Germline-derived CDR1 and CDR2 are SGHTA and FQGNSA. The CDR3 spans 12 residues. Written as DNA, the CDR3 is TGTGCCAGCAGCCGGGCAGACAATGAGCAGTTCTTC. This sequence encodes CASSRADNEQFF. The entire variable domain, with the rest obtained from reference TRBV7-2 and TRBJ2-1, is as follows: GAGVSQSPSNKVTEKGKDVELRCDPISGHTALYWYRQSLGQGLEFLIYFQGNSAPDKSGLPSDRFSAERTGGSVSTLTIQRTQQEDSAVYLCASSRADNEQFFGPGTRLTVL.

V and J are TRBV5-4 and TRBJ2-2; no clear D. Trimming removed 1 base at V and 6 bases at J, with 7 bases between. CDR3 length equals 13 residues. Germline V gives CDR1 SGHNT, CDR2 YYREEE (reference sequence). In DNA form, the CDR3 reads TGTGCCAGCAGCTTGTACCCACCCGGGGAGCTGTTTTTT. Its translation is CASSLYPPGELFF.

The CDR3 coding sequence is TGTGCCAGCAGCCCTAGCGGGATCTCCTACAATGAGCAGTTCTTC. Translation gives CASSPSGISYNEQFF. The gene calls are TRBV11-3 and TRBJ2-1; 9 bases line up with TRBD2. V lost 5 bases and J lost 0; bases outside the gene matches: 2. In germline, CDR1 is SGHNT, CDR2 YENEEA. This CDR3 has 15 amino acids.

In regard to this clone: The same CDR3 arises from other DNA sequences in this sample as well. The chain's CDR3 is CASSSNTDTQYF. The CDR3 DNA is TGTGCCAGCAGTTCCAACACAGATACGCAGTATTTT. The J gene is TRBJ2-3, the V gene TRBV7-2; unclear D gene. V lost 6 bases and J lost 2, with 6 bases in between. There are 12 residues in the CDR3. CDR1 is SGHTA and CDR2 is FQGNSA in the germline V gene.

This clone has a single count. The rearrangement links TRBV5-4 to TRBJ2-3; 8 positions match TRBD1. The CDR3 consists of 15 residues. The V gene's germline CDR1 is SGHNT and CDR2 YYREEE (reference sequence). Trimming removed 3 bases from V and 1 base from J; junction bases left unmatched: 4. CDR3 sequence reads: CASSWPGQGTDTQYF. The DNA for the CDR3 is TGTGCCAGCAGCTGGCCGGGACAGGGCACAGATACGCAGTATTTT.